Described below is a single T cell receptor beta chain sequence and its context. This clone's antigen is unknown. Within one base of it there is no much larger clone, and no base qualities were kept. This record belongs to a study of T cell responses to AZD1222 COVID-19 vaccine (dated by TCRdb to about 2021). As for the study more broadly: Because spike-specific TCR depth and breadth did not differ between the two schedules, AZD1222 recipients who got a second dose at roughly 4 weeks were pooled with those who got a second dose at roughly 12 weeks. A total of 230 to 250 trial participants underwent TCR sequencing, of whom approximately 200 had received two doses of AZD1222 and around 25 had received two doses of the MenACWY control vaccine. Trial participants were enrolled by age into subgroups of 18-55, 56-69 and 70-plus years, and around 150, 28 and 57 TCR-sequenced participants, respectively, were included in these subgroups. What the work shows at the level of the full study, not this receptor alone: Nearly half of unique spike-specific TCRs reportedly recognized epitopes outside regions mutated in the B.1.351 and B.1.1.7 variants. Only 5 to 7 AZD1222 recipients were SARS-CoV-2 seropositive at baseline, limiting conclusions about previously exposed vaccinees. Participants were mostly white British, with more females than males. The authors suggested clonal diversity may have been underestimated. In the small 56-69-year group, the increase in depth fell short of significance, most likely because of low power. CD4 TCRs associated with the vaccine covered the entire spike protein, and the dominant responses were in regions 160-218 and 743-854. A significant rise in spike-specific TCR breadth and depth was observed after two AZD1222 doses relative to day 0 and relative to MenACWY recipients. Because no day 14 peak-response samples were available, the repertoires could be characterized only after the peak T cell response.

Taken with the paper, the label for time point translates to: baseline before first vaccination. Vaccinee samples came from UK trials COV001 and COV002, including a single-blind randomized controlled phase 2/3 trial of AZD1222 (ChAdOx1 nCoV-19) in healthy adults. For TCRbeta chain sequencing, PBMC samples from trial participants were taken at day 0 and at day 28 after the second dose. The CDR3 regions of human TCRbeta chains were analyzed by immunosequencing. As for the original processing: TCRs in the repertoires were compared against a reference library of SARS-CoV-2-specific TCRs that had been generated with the MIRA antigen-specificity platform. Breadth meant the fraction of unique TCRs that were SARS-CoV-2-associated, whereas depth meant the fraction of total T cells that were SARS-CoV-2-associated. Each spike-specific TCR was assigned to its reactive spike region and to a CD4 or CD8 class using the MIRA data. Log10-transformed breadth and depth values were compared by one-way ANOVA with Sidak's multiple comparisons tests. TCRdb took this table from immuneACCESS and kept in-frame rearrangements with V and J called. Such tables lack part of the clones; where checked against another copy, unresolved V genes explain under half of the gap, and the rest is unexplained. V and J calls and clone size follow that table, whereas D and trimming were derived from the DNA. The sample contains 150,000 or so clones, approximately 89% of them found a single time. Around 5% of the sample goes to the ten largest clones.

The sequencing here drew on peripheral blood, taken on day 0 of AZD1222 vaccination. This sequence was found in an adult in good health.

The CDR3 reads CASSHQWDGYYGYTF. The bases are TGCGCCAGCAGCCACCAATGGGACGGATACTATGGCTACACCTTC. The chain links TRBV4-1 with TRBJ1-2; matching of 5 bases hints at TRBD1 as the D gene. Taken from the germline V gene, the CDR1 and CDR2 loops are MGHRA and YSYEKL. Taken from cysteine to phenylalanine, the CDR3 has 15 residues. The only DNA kept is the CDR3, 45 bases in frame from the first base. V loses 3 bases of germline sequence and J loses 3 bases, and the interval between the two ends is 14 bases.